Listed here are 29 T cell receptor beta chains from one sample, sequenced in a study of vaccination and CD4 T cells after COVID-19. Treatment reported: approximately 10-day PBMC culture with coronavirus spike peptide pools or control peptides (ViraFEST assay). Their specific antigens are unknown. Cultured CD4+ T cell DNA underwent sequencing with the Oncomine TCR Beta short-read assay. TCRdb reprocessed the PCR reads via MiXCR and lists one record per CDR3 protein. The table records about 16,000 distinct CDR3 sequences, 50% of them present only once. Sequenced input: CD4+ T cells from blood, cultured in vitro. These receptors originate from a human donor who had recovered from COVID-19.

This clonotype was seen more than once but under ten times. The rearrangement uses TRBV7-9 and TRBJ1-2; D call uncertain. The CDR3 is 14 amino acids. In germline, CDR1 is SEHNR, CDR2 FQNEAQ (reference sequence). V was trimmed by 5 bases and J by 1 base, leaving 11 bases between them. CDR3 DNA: TGTGCCAGCAGCCCAAGGGTGGTTAACTATGGCTACACCTTC. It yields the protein CASSPRVVNYGYTF.

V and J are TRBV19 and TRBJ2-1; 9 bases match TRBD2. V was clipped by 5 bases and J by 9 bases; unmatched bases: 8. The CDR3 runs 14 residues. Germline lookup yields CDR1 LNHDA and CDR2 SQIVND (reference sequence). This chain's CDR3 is CASSATSGWSEQFF. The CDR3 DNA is TGTGCCAGTAGTGCGACTAGCGGTTGGAGTGAGCAGTTCTTC.

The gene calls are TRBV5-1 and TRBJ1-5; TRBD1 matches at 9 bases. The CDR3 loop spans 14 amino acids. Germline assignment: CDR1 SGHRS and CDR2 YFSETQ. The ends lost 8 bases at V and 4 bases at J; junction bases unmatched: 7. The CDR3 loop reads CARTQGAGNQPQHF. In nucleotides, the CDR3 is TGCGCCAGAACACAGGGGGCCGGTAATCAGCCCCAGCATTTT.

The CDR3 loop reads CASSLTRNTEAFF. CDR3 DNA: TGTGCCAGCAGCCTCACACGGAACACTGAAGCTTTCTTT. This chain uses TRBV7-3 with TRBJ1-1, with no clear D. The V and J ends lost 5 bases and 1 base respectively, with 8 bases between them. CDR1 and CDR2 (germline): SGHTA, FQGTGA. The CDR3 sequence is 13 residues long.

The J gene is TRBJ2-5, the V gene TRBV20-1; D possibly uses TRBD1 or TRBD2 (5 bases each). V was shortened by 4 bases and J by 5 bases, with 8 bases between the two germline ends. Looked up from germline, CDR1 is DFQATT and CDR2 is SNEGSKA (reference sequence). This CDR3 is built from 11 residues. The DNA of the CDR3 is TGCAGTGCTACAGGGACCGAGACCCAGTACTTC. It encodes CSATGTETQYF.

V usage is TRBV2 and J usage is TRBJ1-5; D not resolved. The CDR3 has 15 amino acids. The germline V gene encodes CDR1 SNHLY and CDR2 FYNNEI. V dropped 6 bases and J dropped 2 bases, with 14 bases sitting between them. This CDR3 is CASSDIGGGNQPQHF. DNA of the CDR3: TGTGCCAGCAGCGACATTGGCGGGGGCAATCAGCCCCAGCATTTT.

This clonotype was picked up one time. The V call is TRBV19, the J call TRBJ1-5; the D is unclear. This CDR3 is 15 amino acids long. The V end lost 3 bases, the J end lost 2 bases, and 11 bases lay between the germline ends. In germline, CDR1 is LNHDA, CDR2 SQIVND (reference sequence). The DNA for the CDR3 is TGTGCCAGTAGTATCGGGAGGGCAGGCAATCAGCCCCAGCATTTT. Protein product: CASSIGRAGNQPQHF.

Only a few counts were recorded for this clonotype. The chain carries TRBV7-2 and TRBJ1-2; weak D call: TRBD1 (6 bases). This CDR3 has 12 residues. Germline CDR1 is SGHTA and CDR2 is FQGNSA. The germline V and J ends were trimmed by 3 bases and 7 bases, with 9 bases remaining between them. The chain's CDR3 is CASSFNRAGYTF. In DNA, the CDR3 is TGTGCCAGCAGCTTTAACAGGGCTGGCTACACCTTC. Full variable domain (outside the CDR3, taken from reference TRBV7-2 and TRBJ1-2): GAGVSQSPSNKVTEKGKDVELRCDPISGHTALYWYRQSLGQGLEFLIYFQGNSAPDKSGLPSDRFSAERTGGSVSTLTIQRTQQEDSAVYLCASSFNRAGYTFGSGTRLTVV.

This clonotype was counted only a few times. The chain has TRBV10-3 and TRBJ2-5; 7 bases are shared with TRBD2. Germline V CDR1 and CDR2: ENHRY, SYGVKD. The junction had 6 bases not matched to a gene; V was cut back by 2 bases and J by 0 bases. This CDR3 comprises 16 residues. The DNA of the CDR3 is TGTGCCATCAGTGAGAATATGCGGGGGAACCAAGAGACCCAGTACTTC. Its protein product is CAISENMRGNQETQYF.

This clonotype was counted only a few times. Here the CDR3 reads CSARVDGFYGYTF. CDR3 DNA sequence: TGCAGTGCTAGAGTCGACGGATTCTATGGCTACACCTTC. The chain uses TRBV20-1 and TRBJ1-2; D remains ambiguous. The V gene's germline CDR1 is DFQATT and CDR2 SNEGSKA (reference sequence). The V end lost 1 base, the J end lost 4 bases, and 10 bases lay between the germline ends. The CDR3 has 13 amino acids.

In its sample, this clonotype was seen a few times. The CDR3 sequence: CASKRVGGDTIYF. The DNA for the CDR3 is TGTGCCAGCAAGAGGGTCGGGGGGGACACCATATATTTT. The chain is built from TRBV27 and TRBJ1-3; possible D gene TRBD1, 5 bases. Trimming left V 7 bases short and J 8 bases short, with 15 bases between. CDR1 and CDR2 (germline): MNHEY, SMNVEV (reference sequence). There are 13 residues in the CDR3.

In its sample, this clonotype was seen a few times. CDR3 sequence: CASSPTGGLTNEKLFF. The CDR3 DNA reads TGCGCCAGCAGCCCAACAGGGGGCCTGACTAATGAAAAACTGTTTTTT. The chain carries TRBV5-1 and TRBJ1-4, with TRBD1 identical over 9 bases. The trim removed 4 bases at V and 2 bases at J, leaving 6 bases unmatched. Germline V gene lookup returns CDR1 SGHRS and CDR2 YFSETQ. The CDR3 runs to 16 residues.

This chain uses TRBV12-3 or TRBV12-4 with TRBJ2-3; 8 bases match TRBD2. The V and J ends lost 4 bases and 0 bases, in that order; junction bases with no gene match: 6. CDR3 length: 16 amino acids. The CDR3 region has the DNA TGTGCCAGCAGTTCGGGGGGGAGGGGGAGCACAGATACGCAGTATTTT. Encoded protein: CASSSGGRGSTDTQYF.

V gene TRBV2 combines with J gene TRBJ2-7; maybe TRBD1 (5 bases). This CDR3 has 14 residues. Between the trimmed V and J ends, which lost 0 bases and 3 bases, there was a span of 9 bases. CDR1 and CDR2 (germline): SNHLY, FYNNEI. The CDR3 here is CASSEAGQGYEQYF. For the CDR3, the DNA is TGTGCCAGCAGTGAAGCGGGGCAGGGCTACGAGCAGTACTTC. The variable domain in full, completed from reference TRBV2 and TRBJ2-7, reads EPEVTQTPSHQVTQMGQEVILRCVPISNHLYFYWYRQILGQKVEFLVSFYNNEISEKSEIFDDQFSVERPDGSNFTLKIRSTKLEDSAMYFCASSEAGQGYEQYFGPGTRLTVT.

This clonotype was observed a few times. CDR3 coding DNA: TGCAGTGCTTACAGCGAAACTTATGGCTACACCTTC. Translating gives CSAYSETYGYTF. V and J are TRBV20-1 and TRBJ1-2; no clear D. Germline CDR1 and CDR2: DFQATT and SNEGSKA (reference sequence). This CDR3 spans 12 amino acids. The V end was cut by 5 bases, the J end by 5 bases, with 12 bases between.

CDR3 sequence: CASRSLGRETQYF. The DNA of the CDR3 is TGTGCCAGCAGGTCACTAGGGCGGGAGACCCAGTACTTC. V is TRBV6-1 and J is TRBJ2-5; D might be TRBD2 (5 bases). The germline V gene has CDR1 MNHNS and CDR2 SASEGT. This CDR3 contains 13 residues. V lost 6 bases and J 5 bases, leaving 13 bases between the germline ends.

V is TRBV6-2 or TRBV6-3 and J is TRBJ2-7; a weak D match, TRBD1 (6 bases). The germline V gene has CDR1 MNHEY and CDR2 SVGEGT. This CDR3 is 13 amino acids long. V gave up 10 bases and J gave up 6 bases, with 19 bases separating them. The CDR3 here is CATNSGVLREQYF. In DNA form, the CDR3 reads TGTGCCACCAACTCAGGGGTTTTACGCGAGCAGTACTTC.

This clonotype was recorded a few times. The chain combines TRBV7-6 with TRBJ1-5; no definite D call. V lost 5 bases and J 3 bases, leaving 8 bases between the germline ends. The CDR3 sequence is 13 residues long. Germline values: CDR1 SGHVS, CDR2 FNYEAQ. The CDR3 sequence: CASSGGNNQPQHF. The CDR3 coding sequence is TGTGCCAGCAGCGGAGGGAACAATCAGCCCCAGCATTTT.

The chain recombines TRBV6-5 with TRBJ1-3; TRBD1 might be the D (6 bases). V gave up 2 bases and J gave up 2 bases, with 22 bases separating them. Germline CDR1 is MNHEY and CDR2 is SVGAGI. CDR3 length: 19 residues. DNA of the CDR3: TGTGCCAGCAGTTACGTCCGGAGGGGGTTGAGATGGGCTGGAAACACCATATATTTT. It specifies CASSYVRRGLRWAGNTIYF.

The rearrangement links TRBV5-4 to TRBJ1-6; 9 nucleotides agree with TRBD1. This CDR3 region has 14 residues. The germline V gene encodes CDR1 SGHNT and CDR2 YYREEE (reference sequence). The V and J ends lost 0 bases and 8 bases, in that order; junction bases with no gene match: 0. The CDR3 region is CASSLGTGDSPLHF. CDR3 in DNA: TGTGCCAGCAGCTTGGGGACAGGGGATTCACCCCTCCACTTT.

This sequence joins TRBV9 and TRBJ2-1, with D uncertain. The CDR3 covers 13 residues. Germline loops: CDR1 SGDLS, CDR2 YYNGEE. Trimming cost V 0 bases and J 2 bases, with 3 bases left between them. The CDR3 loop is CASSVGAYNEQFF. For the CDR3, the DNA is TGTGCCAGCAGCGTAGGAGCCTACAATGAGCAGTTCTTC.

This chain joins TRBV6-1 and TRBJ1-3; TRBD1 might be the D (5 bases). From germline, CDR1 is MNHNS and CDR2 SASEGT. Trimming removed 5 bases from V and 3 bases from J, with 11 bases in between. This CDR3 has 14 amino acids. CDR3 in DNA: TGTGCCAGCAGTAGCCGACAGTTTGGAAACACCATATATTTT. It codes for CASSSRQFGNTIYF.

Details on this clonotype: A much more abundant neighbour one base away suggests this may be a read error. This CDR3 reads CSVTGTTINTEAFF. The DNA of the CDR3 is TGCAGCGTAACCGGGACAACGATTAACACTGAAGCTTTCTTT. The chain combines TRBV29-1 with TRBJ1-1, with D tentatively TRBD1 (6 bases). In germline, CDR1 is SQVTM, CDR2 ANQGSEA. The CDR3 is 14 residues long. The V gene lost 6 bases and the J gene lost 2 bases, with 16 bases spanning the gap.

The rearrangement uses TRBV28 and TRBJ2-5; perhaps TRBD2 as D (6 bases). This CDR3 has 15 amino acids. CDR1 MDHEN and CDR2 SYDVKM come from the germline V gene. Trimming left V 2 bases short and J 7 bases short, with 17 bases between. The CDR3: CASSLVGRRGGTQYF. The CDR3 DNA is TGTGCCAGCAGTTTAGTGGGCAGAAGGGGAGGGACCCAGTACTTC.

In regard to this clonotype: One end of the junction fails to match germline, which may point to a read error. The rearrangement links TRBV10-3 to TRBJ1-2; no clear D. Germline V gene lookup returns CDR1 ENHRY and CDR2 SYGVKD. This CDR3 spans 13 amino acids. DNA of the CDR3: TGTGCCAGCAGTGATAGAGATACGAGAGGCTACACCTTC. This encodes CASSDRDTRGYTF.

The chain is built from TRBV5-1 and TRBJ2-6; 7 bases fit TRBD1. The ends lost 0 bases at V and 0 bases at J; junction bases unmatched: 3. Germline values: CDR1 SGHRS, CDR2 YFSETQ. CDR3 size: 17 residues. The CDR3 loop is CASSLADRLSGANVLTF. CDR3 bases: TGCGCCAGCAGCTTGGCGGACAGGCTCTCTGGGGCCAACGTCCTGACTTTC.

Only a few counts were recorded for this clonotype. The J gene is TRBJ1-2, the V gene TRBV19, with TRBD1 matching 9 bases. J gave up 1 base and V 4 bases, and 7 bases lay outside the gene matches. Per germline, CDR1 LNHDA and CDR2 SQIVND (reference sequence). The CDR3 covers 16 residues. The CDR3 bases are TGTGCCAGTAGTACCCCGGGGACAGGGCATAACTATGGCTACACCTTC. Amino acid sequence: CASSTPGTGHNYGYTF.

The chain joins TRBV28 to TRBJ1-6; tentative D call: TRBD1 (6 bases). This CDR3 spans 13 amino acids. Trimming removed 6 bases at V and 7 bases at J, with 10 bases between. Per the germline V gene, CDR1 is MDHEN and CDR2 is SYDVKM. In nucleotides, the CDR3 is TGTGCCAGCAGGCGTGGACAGAATTCACCCCTCCACTTT. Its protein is CASRRGQNSPLHF.

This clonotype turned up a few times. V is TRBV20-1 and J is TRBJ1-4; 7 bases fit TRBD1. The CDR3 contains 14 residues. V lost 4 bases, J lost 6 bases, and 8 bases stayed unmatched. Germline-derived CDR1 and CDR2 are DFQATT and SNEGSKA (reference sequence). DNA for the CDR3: TGCAGTGCTACAAGACAGGGTTTCCATGAAAAACTGTTTTTT. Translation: CSATRQGFHEKLFF.